The TCR beta chain described here comes from a study of shared clonotypes between healthy human individuals. With 6 bases removed from V and 0 bases from J, the gap between germline ends came to 9 bases. The CDR3 is made up of 14 amino acids. Germline V CDR1 and CDR2: LNHNV, YYDKDF (reference sequence). Clones were read by immunoSEQ multiplex PCR, and TCRdb kept only the in-frame ones, dropping some. The data contain millions of clones, more than 90% of them singletons. Sequencing was done on a sample of naive CD4+ T cells sorted from blood. This sample's subset: CD45RA+ positively selected. The source is a man aged 18-30 years in good health. The chain links TRBV15 to TRBJ1-3; the D gene is possibly TRBD1 (6 bases). CDR3 DNA sequence: TGTGCCACCAGTACAGGGACCTCTGGAAACACCATATATTTT. This encodes CATSTGTSGNTIYF.